This TCR beta chain was sequenced for a study of CD8 T cells in Susac syndrome. This clonotype was picked up one time. The authors carried out high-throughput sequencing of TCR beta. They applied it to CD8+ and CD4+ T cells obtained from blood. It was treatment-naive patients with stable or active relapsing-remitting disease who made up the multiple sclerosis controls. Negative isolation was applied to CD8+ and CD4+ T cells, and FACS enrichment was applied to TEMRA cells. Random hexamers were used to reverse transcribe roughly 0.45 to 1 ug of RNA. One entry per CDR3 protein results from TCRdb running MiXCR on the immunoSEQ multiplex PCR reads. The table lists 150,000 to 200,000 distinct CDR3 sequences, approximately 95% of them singletons. V was clipped by 2 bases and J by 6 bases, with 11 bases between them. CDR1 is ENHRY, CDR2 SYGVKD, per germline. The length of the CDR3 is 13 residues.

The TCR sequence derives from a human donor with multiple sclerosis. The chain joins TRBV10-3 to TRBJ2-7; D remains ambiguous. What was sequenced was CD4+ T cells from PBMCs. DNA of the CDR3: TGTGCCATCAGTGAGCTGCAGTCGGGCGAGCAGTACTTC. This gives the protein CAISELQSGEQYF.